A selection of T cell receptor beta chains follows, all from one sample in a study of T cells in Graves' hyperthyroidism and ophthalmopathy. From the multiplex PCR reads, TCRdb called clonotypes with MiXCR, one entry per CDR3 protein. Of hundreds of thousands of distinct CDR3 sequences detected, around a sixth appear once; the ten largest clones hold roughly 26%. The specimen sequenced was blood. These receptors were obtained from a woman younger than 30 with Graves' hyperthyroidism that later progressed to Graves' ophthalmopathy. Each CDR3 is given with its conserved first and last residue. Each record gives: J gene, CDR3 length, V gene, clone size, D gene, CDR3 protein, CDR3 DNA. A D gene is named only where the DNA matches it firmly. Rows give clone size only sometimes, using once, few, many, or a class for an expanded clone.

J gene: TRBJ2-3
CDR3 length: 13
V gene: TRBV30
clone size: few
D gene: TRBD2
CDR3 protein: CAWSLAGGDTQYF
CDR3 DNA: TGTGCCTGGTCGCTAGCGGGAGGAGATACGCAGTATTTT

J gene: TRBJ2-7
CDR3 length: 14
V gene: TRBV7-2
clone size: many
D gene: TRBD2
CDR3 protein: CASSLSGSLYEQYF
CDR3 DNA: TGTGCCAGCAGCCTGAGCGGGAGCCTCTACGAGCAGTACTTC

J gene: TRBJ1-3
CDR3 length: 15
V gene: TRBV15
clone size: NA
D gene: NA
CDR3 protein: CSTSRVGTDGNTIYF
CDR3 DNA: TGTTCCACCAGCAGAGTCGGGACGGACGGAAACACCATATATTTT

J gene: TRBJ2-1
CDR3 length: 15
V gene: TRBV2
clone size: many
D gene: TRBD2
CDR3 protein: CASSTLAGTYNEQFF
CDR3 DNA: TGTGCCAGCAGCACTCTAGCGGGAACTTACAATGAGCAGTTCTTC

J gene: TRBJ2-7
CDR3 length: 14
V gene: TRBV4-1
clone size: once
D gene: TRBD1
CDR3 protein: CASSRGQGAYEPYF
CDR3 DNA: TGCGCCAGCAGCAGAGGACAGGGGGCCTACGAGCCGTACTTC

J gene: TRBJ1-1
CDR3 length: 15
V gene: TRBV20-1
clone size: many
D gene: NA
CDR3 protein: CSASTSPGKNTEAFF
CDR3 DNA: TGCAGTGCTAGCACCAGCCCGGGTAAGAACACTGAAGCTTTCTTT

J gene: TRBJ2-7
CDR3 length: 14
V gene: TRBV14
clone size: NA
D gene: TRBD2
CDR3 protein: CASSQPGGSYEQYF
CDR3 DNA: TGTGCCAGCAGCCAACCGGGGGGCTCCTACGAGCAGTACTTC

J gene: TRBJ2-7
CDR3 length: 16
V gene: TRBV28
clone size: many
D gene: TRBD2
CDR3 protein: CASSSSSGRAGYEQYF
CDR3 DNA: TGTGCCAGCAGTTCCTCTAGCGGGAGGGCGGGGTACGAGCAGTACTTC

J gene: TRBJ2-7
CDR3 length: 12
V gene: TRBV12-3/TRBV12-4
clone size: many
D gene: NA
CDR3 protein: CASSPNSDEQYF
CDR3 DNA: TGTGCCAGCAGTCCAAACAGTGACGAGCAGTACTTC

J gene: TRBJ2-1
CDR3 length: 15
V gene: TRBV3-1
clone size: many
D gene: TRBD2
CDR3 protein: CASSQASGTGGEQFF
CDR3 DNA: TGTGCCAGCAGCCAAGCTAGCGGGACCGGGGGTGAGCAGTTCTTC

J gene: TRBJ2-7
CDR3 length: 13
V gene: TRBV10-3
clone size: many
D gene: NA
CDR3 protein: CAISEAGYYEQYF
CDR3 DNA: TGTGCCATCAGTGAGGCAGGGTACTACGAGCAGTACTTC

J gene: TRBJ1-5
CDR3 length: 13
V gene: TRBV11-2
clone size: many
D gene: TRBD1
CDR3 protein: CASSQQGDQPQHF
CDR3 DNA: TGTGCCAGCAGTCAACAGGGGGACCAGCCCCAGCATTTT

J gene: TRBJ2-5
CDR3 length: 15
V gene: TRBV20-1
clone size: few
D gene: NA
CDR3 protein: CSARDLSGHWETQYF
CDR3 DNA: TGCAGTGCTAGAGATCTGTCGGGACATTGGGAGACCCAGTACTTC

J gene: TRBJ2-2
CDR3 length: 12
V gene: TRBV15
clone size: NA
D gene: NA
CDR3 protein: CAIQRVGGELFF
CDR3 DNA: TGTGCCATCCAAAGGGTTGGGGGGGAGCTGTTTTTT

J gene: TRBJ2-3
CDR3 length: 12
V gene: TRBV28
clone size: many
D gene: NA
CDR3 protein: CASSFRADTQYF
CDR3 DNA: TGTGCCAGCAGTTTTAGGGCAGATACGCAGTATTTT

J gene: TRBJ1-6
CDR3 length: 12
V gene: TRBV20-1
clone size: many
D gene: TRBD1
CDR3 protein: CSAGTGGNTLHF
CDR3 DNA: TGCAGTGCGGGGACAGGGGGCAACACCCTCCACTTT

J gene: TRBJ2-2
CDR3 length: 16
V gene: TRBV7-9
clone size: many
D gene: TRBD2
CDR3 protein: CASSLVGGRKVGELFF
CDR3 DNA: TGTGCCAGCAGCTTGGTTGGCGGGAGAAAGGTCGGGGAGCTGTTTTTT

J gene: TRBJ1-4
CDR3 length: 15
V gene: TRBV7-9
clone size: many
D gene: NA
CDR3 protein: CASSLGDWDAEKLFF
CDR3 DNA: TGTGCCAGCAGCCTAGGGGACTGGGATGCTGAAAAACTGTTTTTT